These T cell receptor beta chains were read from a single sample in a study of T cell responses to AZD1222 COVID-19 vaccine. The table came from immunoSEQ multiplex PCR; TCRdb's copy has only in-frame clones and leaves some out. The data hold 120,000 or so clones, with about 89% observed a single time. The sample in question was peripheral blood, obtained on day 0 of AZD1222 vaccination. These receptors all stem from an adult in good health. CDR3s include the opening cysteine and the closing phenylalanine or tryptophan. A D gene is named only where the DNA matches it firmly. Where a row states a size, it is once, few, many or the class of an expanded clone; other rows omit it.

d_call j_call v_call clone_size cdr3_nt cdr3_aa
- TRBJ2-7 TRBV7-9 - TGTGCCAGCAGCTTAGAGGAGGGCACCTACGAGCAGTACTTC CASSLEEGTYEQYF
- TRBJ2-7 TRBV27 - TGTGCCAGCAGTTTAGGGGCCTCCAGGCCGGGAGAGCAGTACTTC CASSLGASRPGEQYF
- TRBJ1-5 TRBV19 few TGTGCCAGTAGTGATGATTCAGGGGACGGCAATCAGCCCCAGCATTTT CASSDDSGDGNQPQHF
- TRBJ2-7 TRBV24-1 - TGTGCCACCAGTGATCTACGAAGGGTCTACGAGCAGTACTTC CATSDLRRVYEQYF
- TRBJ2-7 TRBV25-1 - TGTGCCAGCAGTGAAGGGCAGGGGCGCTCCTACGAGCAGTACTTC CASSEGQGRSYEQYF
TRBD2 TRBJ2-7 TRBV19 - TGTGCCAGTAGTGGGACTAGCGGGACCTACGAGCAGTACTTC CASSGTSGTYEQYF
TRBD1 TRBJ1-5 TRBV7-2 - TGTGCCAGCAGTTTCACAGGGGGCGTAAATCAGCCCCAGCATTTT CASSFTGGVNQPQHF
- TRBJ1-2 TRBV18 - TGTGCCAGCTCACCAACGGATTCTAACTATGGCTACACCTTC CASSPTDSNYGYTF
- TRBJ1-4 TRBV6-1 - TGTGCCAGCAGTGAGGGAGCGACGCGAAATGAAAAACTGTTTTTT CASSEGATRNEKLFF
- TRBJ1-1 TRBV4-2 - TGTGCCAGCAGCCAAGTAGAGCAGGCTAGACGGAACACTGAAGCTTTCTTT CASSQVEQARRNTEAFF
- TRBJ2-3 TRBV6-4 medium-sized TGTGCCAGCAGTGACTCGGCCACAGATACGCAGTATTTT CASSDSATDTQYF
- TRBJ1-3 TRBV6-4 - TGTGCCAGCAGTGTCAGCCCTGGAAACACCATATATTTT CASSVSPGNTIYF
- TRBJ1-5 TRBV2 - TGTGCCAGCATGGGTCTTGATCAGCCCCAGCATTTT CASMGLDQPQHF
- TRBJ1-2 TRBV6-5 - TGTGCCAGTGGGGGGTTCCACGACTATGGCTACACCTTC CASGGFHDYGYTF
- TRBJ2-3 TRBV3-1/TRBV3-2 - TGTGCCAGCAGCCAGCGTTGGGCAGATACGCAGTATTTT CASSQRWADTQYF
- TRBJ2-2 TRBV6-6 - TGTGCCAGCAGTTACGGAAGGGTCGGAAACACCGGGGAGCTGTTTTTT CASSYGRVGNTGELFF
TRBD2 TRBJ2-5 TRBV7-6 once TGTGCCAGCAGCTTACAGACTAGCGGGACTGCGGAGACCCAGTACTTC CASSLQTSGTAETQYF
TRBD2 TRBJ2-3 TRBV5-4 - TGTGCCAGCAGCTTTAAAACTAGCGGGGGGCGGAGCAAAGATACGCAGTATTTT CASSFKTSGGRSKDTQYF
TRBD1 TRBJ2-5 TRBV6-5 - TGTGCCAGCAGTTACTCCGGGACAGAAGAGACCCAGTACTTC CASSYSGTEETQYF
TRBD2 TRBJ2-1 TRBV2 - TGTGCCTCATCTAGCGGGAGGCCGCAGCAGTTCTTC CASSSGRPQQFF
TRBD1 TRBJ2-1 TRBV29-1 once TGCAGCGTTGGCCGGGACAGGGGTGGGGATGAGCAGTTCTTC CSVGRDRGGDEQFF
- TRBJ1-2 TRBV10-3 - TGTGCCATTCAGGGGTTGGAGGGCTACACCTTC CAIQGLEGYTF
TRBD1 TRBJ2-2 TRBV6-1 - TGTGCCAGCAGTGAGGTGGGACAGGGGAACGGGGAGCTGTTTTTT CASSEVGQGNGELFF
- TRBJ1-5 TRBV6-5 - TGTGCCAGCAGTCCAAAATATAGCAATCAGCCCCAGCATTTT CASSPKYSNQPQHF
- TRBJ1-5 TRBV7-9 - TGTGCCAGCAGCCCCGGTCCGAGGGCCAATCAGCCCCAGCATTTT CASSPGPRANQPQHF